The entry below describes one TCR beta chain. What it binds is not known. This CDR3 contains 13 residues. Looked up from germline, CDR1 is SGHKS and CDR2 is YYEKEE (reference sequence). V lost 6 bases to trimming and J lost 5 bases, with 14 bases between them. The PCR had 60 Vbeta and 13 Jbeta primers. Original processing methods: There were around 78 million unique TCR beta chains by a later count, and approximately 11 million of them were shared. Data came from immunoSEQ multiplex PCR; TCRdb stores just in-frame clones and leaves some out. V and J calls plus clone size are reproduced from that table; the DNA served to infer D and trimming. The table lists just under 250,000 clones, about 81% of them singletons. The data were obtained in a study of cytomegalovirus exposure and HLA in healthy donors. Study-wide points: Among donors in an Asian-associated ancestry cluster, a later analysis reportedly found fewer N-insertions than the roughly 610-donor mean.

This TCR came from a middle-aged woman in good health and CMV-seropositive. The sample was PBMCs. The chain employs TRBV5-5 and TRBJ1-1, with D tentatively TRBD1 (6 bases). CDR3 protein: CASIRQVGTEAFF. CDR3 in DNA: TGTGCCAGCATCCGACAGGTCGGGACTGAAGCTTTCTTT.